These 5 T cell receptor beta chains came from one sample sequenced in a study of OX40 agonist ivuxolimab in advanced cancers. Sequencing used immunoSEQ multiplex PCR; TCRdb keeps in-frame clones, though not all of them. The sample carries about 40,000 clones, about 79% recorded once. The source material was CD4+ or CD8+ T cells sorted from blood, sampled in a trial of the OX40 agonist ivuxolimab. The receptors here all came from an adult with an advanced solid tumor such as melanoma, head and neck, liver or kidney cancer.

There are a few counts of this clone. The genes are TRBV28 and TRBJ2-5; 10 bases align to TRBD2. Trimming cost V 4 bases and J 1 base; bases outside gene matches: 18. The CDR3 covers 20 residues. Germline lookup yields CDR1 MDHEN and CDR2 SYDVKM. The CDR3 here is CASSSISGRTEQTFQETQYF. CDR3 DNA: TGTGCCAGCAGTTCAATTAGCGGGAGGACAGAGCAAACCTTCCAAGAGACCCAGTACTTC.

This sequence joins TRBV18 and TRBJ1-3, with unresolved D. The V end was cut by 2 bases, the J end by 0 bases, with 14 bases between. This CDR3 comprises 17 residues. Germline V CDR1 and CDR2: KGHSH, LQKENI. Here the CDR3 reads CASSPSDGLLSGNTIYF. The DNA of the CDR3 is TGTGCCAGCTCACCATCCGACGGACTGCTCTCTGGAAACACCATATATTTT.

The V call is TRBV7-9, the J call TRBJ2-4; TRBD1 matches at 10 bases. Trimming removed 1 base from V and 0 bases from J; junction bases left unmatched: 3. Germline loops: CDR1 SEHNR, CDR2 FQNEAQ (reference sequence). This CDR3 has 17 residues. CDR3 loop: CASSLVGTGAAKNIQYF. The CDR3 DNA is TGTGCCAGCAGCTTAGTCGGGACAGGGGCAGCCAAAAACATTCAGTACTTC.

This clone has a single count. V and J are TRBV29-1 and TRBJ1-3; D is uncertain. Per germline, CDR1 SQVTM and CDR2 ANQGSEA. This CDR3 is built from 14 residues. V was shortened by 1 base and J by 0 bases, with 7 bases between the two germline ends. CDR3 sequence (DNA): TGCAGCGTTGAAGGACTGCTCTCTGGAAACACCATATATTTT. Amino acid sequence: CSVEGLLSGNTIYF.

As for this clone: An end of the junction differs from the germline gene, which may be a read error. The gene calls are TRBV5-5 and TRBJ2-7; 11 bases are a match to TRBD1. The CDR3 runs 17 residues. Germline assignment: CDR1 SGHKS and CDR2 YYEKEE (reference sequence). CDR3 bases: TGCGCCAGCAGCCAAGATACCTGGACAGGGGGCGAGTACGAGCAGTACTTC. Encoded protein: CASSQDTWTGGEYEQYF. The whole variable domain, remainder taken from reference TRBV5-5 and TRBJ2-7, is DAGVTQSPTHLIKTRGQQVTLRCSPISGHKSVSWYQQVLGQGPQFIFQYYEKEERGRGNFPDRFSARQFPNYSSELNVNALLLGDSALYLCASSQDTWTGGEYEQYFGPGTRLTVT.